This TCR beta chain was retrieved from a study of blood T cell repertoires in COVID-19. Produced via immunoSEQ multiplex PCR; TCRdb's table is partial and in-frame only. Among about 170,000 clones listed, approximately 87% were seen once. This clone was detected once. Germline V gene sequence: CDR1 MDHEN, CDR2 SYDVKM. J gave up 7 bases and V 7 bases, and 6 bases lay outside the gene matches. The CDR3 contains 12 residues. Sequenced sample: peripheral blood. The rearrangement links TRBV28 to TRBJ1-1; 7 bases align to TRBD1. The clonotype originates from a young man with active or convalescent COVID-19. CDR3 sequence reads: CASTLPGGEAFF. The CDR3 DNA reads TGTGCCAGCACCCTCCCAGGGGGTGAAGCTTTCTTT.